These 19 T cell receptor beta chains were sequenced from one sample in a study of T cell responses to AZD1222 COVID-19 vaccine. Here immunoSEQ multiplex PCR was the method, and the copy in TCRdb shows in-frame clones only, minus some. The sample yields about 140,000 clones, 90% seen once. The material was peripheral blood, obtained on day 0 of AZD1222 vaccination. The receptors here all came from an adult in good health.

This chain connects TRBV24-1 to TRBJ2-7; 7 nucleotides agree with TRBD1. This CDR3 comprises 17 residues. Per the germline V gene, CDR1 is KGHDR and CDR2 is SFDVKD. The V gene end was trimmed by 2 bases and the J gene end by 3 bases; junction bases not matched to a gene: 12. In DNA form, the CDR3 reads TGTGCCACCAGTGATTCAAAGACGACAGGGCCGCACTACGAGCAGTACTTC. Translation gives CATSDSKTTGPHYEQYF.

The CDR3 region has the DNA TGTGCCAGCACTCGATACGGCACTGAAGCTTTCTTT. Translating gives CASTRYGTEAFF. The V call is TRBV6-5, the J call TRBJ1-1; D is unclear. The ends were cut back, 7 bases at V and 4 bases at J, with 10 bases in the middle. The CDR3 totals 12 residues. Germline lookup yields CDR1 MNHEY and CDR2 SVGAGI.

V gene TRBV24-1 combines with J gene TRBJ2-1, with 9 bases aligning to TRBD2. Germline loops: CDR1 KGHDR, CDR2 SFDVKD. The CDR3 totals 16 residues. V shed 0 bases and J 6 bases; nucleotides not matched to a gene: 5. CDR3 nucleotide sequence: TGTGCCACCAGTGATTTGGGGCTAGCGGGGATCAATGAGCAGTTCTTC. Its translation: CATSDLGLAGINEQFF.

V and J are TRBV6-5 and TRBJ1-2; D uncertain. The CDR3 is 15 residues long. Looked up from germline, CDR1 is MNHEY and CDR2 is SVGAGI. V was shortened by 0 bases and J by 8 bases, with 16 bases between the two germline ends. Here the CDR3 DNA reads TGTGCCAGCAGTTACTCTAACGACGGTCTTGTCGGCTACACCTTC. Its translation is CASSYSNDGLVGYTF.

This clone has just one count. Written as DNA, the CDR3 is TGTGCCAGCAGCTCTCTAGCGGGGAGGTACAATGAGCAGTTCTTC. The encoded protein is CASSSLAGRYNEQFF. The gene calls are TRBV11-2 and TRBJ2-1, with 9 bases lining up with TRBD2. The CDR3 loop spans 15 amino acids. Germline loops: CDR1 SGHAT, CDR2 FQNNGV. The V gene end was trimmed by 4 bases and the J gene end by 4 bases; junction bases not matched to a gene: 5.

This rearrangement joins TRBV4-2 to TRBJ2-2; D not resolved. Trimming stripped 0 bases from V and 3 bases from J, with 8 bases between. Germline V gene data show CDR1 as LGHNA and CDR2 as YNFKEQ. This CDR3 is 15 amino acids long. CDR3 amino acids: CASSQDLADTGELFF. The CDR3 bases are TGTGCCAGCAGCCAAGATCTCGCGGACACCGGGGAGCTGTTTTTT.

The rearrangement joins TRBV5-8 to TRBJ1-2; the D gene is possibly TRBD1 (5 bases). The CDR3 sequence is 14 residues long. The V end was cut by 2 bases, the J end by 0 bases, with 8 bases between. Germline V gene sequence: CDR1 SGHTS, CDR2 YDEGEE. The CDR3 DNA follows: TGTGCCAGCAGCTTCTCAGGGACTAACTATGGCTACACCTTC. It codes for CASSFSGTNYGYTF.

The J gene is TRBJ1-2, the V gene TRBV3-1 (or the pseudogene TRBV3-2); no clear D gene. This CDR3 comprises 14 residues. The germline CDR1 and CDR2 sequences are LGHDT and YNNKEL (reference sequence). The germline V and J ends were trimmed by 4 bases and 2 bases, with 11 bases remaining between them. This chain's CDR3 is CASSPGRENYGYTF. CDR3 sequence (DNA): TGTGCCAGCAGCCCCGGAAGGGAGAACTATGGCTACACCTTC.

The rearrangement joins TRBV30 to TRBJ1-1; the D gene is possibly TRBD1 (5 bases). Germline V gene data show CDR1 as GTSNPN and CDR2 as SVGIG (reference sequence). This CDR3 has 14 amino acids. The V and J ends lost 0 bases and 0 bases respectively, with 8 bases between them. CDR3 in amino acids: CAWSVKGMNTEAFF. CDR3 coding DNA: TGTGCCTGGAGTGTTAAGGGGATGAACACTGAAGCTTTCTTT. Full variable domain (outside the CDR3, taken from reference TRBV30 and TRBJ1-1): SQTIHQWPATLVQPVGSPLSLECTVEGTSNPNLYWYRQAAGRGLQLLFYSVGIGQISSEVPQNLSASRPQDRQFILSSKKLLLSDSGFYLCAWSVKGMNTEAFFGQGTRLTVV.

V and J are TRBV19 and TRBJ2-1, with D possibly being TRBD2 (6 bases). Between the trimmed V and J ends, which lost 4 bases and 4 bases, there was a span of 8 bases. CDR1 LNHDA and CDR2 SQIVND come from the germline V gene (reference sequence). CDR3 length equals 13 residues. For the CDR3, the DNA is TGTGCCAGTAGTACGGAGGGTTACAATGAGCAGTTCTTC. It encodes CASSTEGYNEQFF.

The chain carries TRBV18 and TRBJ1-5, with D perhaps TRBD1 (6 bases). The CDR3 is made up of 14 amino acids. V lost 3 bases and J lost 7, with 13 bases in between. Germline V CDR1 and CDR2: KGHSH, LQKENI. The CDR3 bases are TGTGCCAGCTCACCCATACAGGGTAACCAGCCCCAGCATTTT. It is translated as CASSPIQGNQPQHF. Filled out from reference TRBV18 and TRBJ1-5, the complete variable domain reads NAGVMQNPRHLVRRRGQEARLRCSPMKGHSHVYWYRQLPEEGLKFMVYLQKENIIDESGMPKERFSAEFPKEGPSILRIQQVVRGDSAAYFCASSPIQGNQPQHFGDGTRLSIL.

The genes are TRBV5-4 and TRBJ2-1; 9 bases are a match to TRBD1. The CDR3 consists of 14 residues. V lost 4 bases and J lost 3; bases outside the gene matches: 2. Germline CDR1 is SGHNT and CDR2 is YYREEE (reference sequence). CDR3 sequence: CASSGTGLYNEQFF. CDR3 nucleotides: TGTGCCAGCAGCGGGACAGGGCTCTACAATGAGCAGTTCTTC.

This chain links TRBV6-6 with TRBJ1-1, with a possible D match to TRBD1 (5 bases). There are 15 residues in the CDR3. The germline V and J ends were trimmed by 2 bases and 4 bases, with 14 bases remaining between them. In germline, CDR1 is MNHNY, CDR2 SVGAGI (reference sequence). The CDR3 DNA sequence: TGTGCCAGCAGTTACGCGGGGGGAGACGGCACTGAAGCTTTCTTT. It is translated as CASSYAGGDGTEAFF.

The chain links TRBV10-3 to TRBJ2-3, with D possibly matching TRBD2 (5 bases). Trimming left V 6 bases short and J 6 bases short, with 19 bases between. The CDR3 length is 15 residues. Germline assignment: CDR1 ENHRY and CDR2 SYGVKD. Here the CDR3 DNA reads TGTGCCATCAGCGAGGACTTGTCAAGTTTGGATACGCAGTATTTT. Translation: CAISEDLSSLDTQYF.

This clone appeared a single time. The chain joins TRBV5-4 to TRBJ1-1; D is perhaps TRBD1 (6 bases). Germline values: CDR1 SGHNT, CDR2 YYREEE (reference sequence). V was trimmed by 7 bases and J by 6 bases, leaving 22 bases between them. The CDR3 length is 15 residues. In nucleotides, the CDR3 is TGTGCCAGCGGAATCGGAGGGGGACCGGGATCTGAAGCTTTCTTT. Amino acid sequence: CASGIGGGPGSEAFF.

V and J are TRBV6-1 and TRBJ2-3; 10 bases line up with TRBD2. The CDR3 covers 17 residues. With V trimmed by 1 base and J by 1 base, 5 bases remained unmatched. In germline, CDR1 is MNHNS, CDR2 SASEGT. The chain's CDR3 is CASSEGTSGPGTDTQYF. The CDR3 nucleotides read TGTGCCAGCAGTGAAGGGACTAGCGGTCCCGGCACAGATACGCAGTATTTT.

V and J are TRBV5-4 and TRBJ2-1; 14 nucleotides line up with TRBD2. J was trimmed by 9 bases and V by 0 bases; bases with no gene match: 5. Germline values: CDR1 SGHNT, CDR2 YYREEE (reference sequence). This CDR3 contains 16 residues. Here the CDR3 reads CASSLAGLAGGPEQFF. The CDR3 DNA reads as TGTGCCAGCAGCTTGGCCGGACTAGCGGGGGGCCCTGAGCAGTTCTTC. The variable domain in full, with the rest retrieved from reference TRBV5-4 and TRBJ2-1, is ETGVTQSPTHLIKTRGQQVTLRCSSQSGHNTVSWYQQALGQGPQFIFQYYREEENGRGNFPPRFSGLQFPNYSSELNVNALELDDSALYLCASSLAGLAGGPEQFFGPGTRLTVL.

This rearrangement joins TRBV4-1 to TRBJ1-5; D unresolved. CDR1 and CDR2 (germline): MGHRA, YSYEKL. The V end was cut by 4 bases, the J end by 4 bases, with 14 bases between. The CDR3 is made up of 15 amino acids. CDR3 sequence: CASSPGPNSNQPQHF. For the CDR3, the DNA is TGCGCCAGCAGCCCTGGACCGAACTCAAATCAGCCCCAGCATTTT.

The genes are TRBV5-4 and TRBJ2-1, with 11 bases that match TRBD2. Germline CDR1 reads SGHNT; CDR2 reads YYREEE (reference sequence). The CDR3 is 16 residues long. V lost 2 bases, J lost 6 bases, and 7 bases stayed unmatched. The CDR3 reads CASSFRTSGGLNEQFF. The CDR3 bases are TGTGCCAGCAGCTTTCGTACTAGCGGGGGTCTCAATGAGCAGTTCTTC.